These T cell receptor beta chains were read from a single sample in a study of breast tumors, draining lymph nodes, adjacent tissues. TCRdb reanalysed the multiplex PCR reads using MiXCR and keeps one entry per CDR3 protein. The data show approximately 130,000 distinct CDR3 sequences, 21% seen once. Sequencing used axillary lymph node tissue. These TCRs come from a female donor with breast cancer. Some clones in this sample may be carry-over from other donors' samples. CDR3s include the opening cysteine and the closing phenylalanine or tryptophan. A D gene is named only where the DNA matches it firmly. Rows may omit the clone size; those that give it use once, few, many or a size class.

d_gene | j_gene | v_gene | abundance | CDR3nt | CDR3aa
- | TRBJ2-5 | TRBV7-9 | many | TGTGCCAGCAGCTTCGACCAAGAGACCCAGTACTTC | CASSFDQETQYF
TRBD2 | TRBJ2-5 | TRBV20-1 | many | TGCAGTGCTAGTGACCGGGACTACCACCAAGAGACCCAGTACTTC | CSASDRDYHQETQYF
TRBD1 | TRBJ1-2 | TRBV7-2 | many | TGTGCCAGCAGCAAGGGTGGAGGGGGCAGGTCTAACTATGGCTACACCTTC | CASSKGGGGRSNYGYTF
TRBD2 | TRBJ2-5 | TRBV12-3/TRBV12-4 | many | TGTGCCAGCAGCCTCTGGACTAGCTCCACACCCCAGACCCAGTACTTC | CASSLWTSSTPQTQYF
TRBD2 | TRBJ2-3 | TRBV19 | many | TGTGCCAGTAGTAGCGGGAGGGCCTTAAATACGCAGTATTTT | CASSSGRALNTQYF
- | TRBJ1-5 | TRBV30 | - | TGTGCCTGGGGCCTAAGCAATCAGCCCCAGCATTTT | CAWGLSNQPQHF
TRBD1 | TRBJ1-4 | TRBV9 | many | TGTGCCAGCAGCGTAGGGACAGGGGTTAATGAAAAACTGTTTTTT | CASSVGTGVNEKLFF
- | TRBJ2-7 | TRBV28 | many | TGTGCCAGCAGCACTTCGAGTAGGGGCCTCTACGAGCAGTACTTC | CASSTSSRGLYEQYF
- | TRBJ2-3 | TRBV5-1 | many | TGCGCCAGCAGCTTTAGCGTTAGCACTAGCACAGATACGCAGTATTTT | CASSFSVSTSTDTQYF
- | TRBJ1-4 | TRBV29-1 | many | TGCAGCGTCATTGGATCAACTAATGAAAAACTGTTTTTT | CSVIGSTNEKLFF
- | TRBJ2-2 | TRBV10-1 | many | TGCGCCAGCAGTCAGGGTGGGGGCTTTGGCACCGGGGAGCTGTTTTTT | CASSQGGGFGTGELFF
TRBD2 | TRBJ2-1 | TRBV4-2 | - | TGTGCCAGCAGCCAAGATCCGCAGCGGGGGTCGAACAATGAGCAGTTCTTC | CASSQDPQRGSNNEQFF
- | TRBJ1-6 | TRBV5-1 | many | TGCGCCAGCAGCTCCGTTCCGGACATGGACTCACCCCTCCACTTT | CASSSVPDMDSPLHF
TRBD2 | TRBJ2-3 | TRBV14 | - | TGTGCCAGCAGCTACCGTCTAGCGGGAGGTGTGACAGATACGCAGTATTTT | CASSYRLAGGVTDTQYF
TRBD1 | TRBJ1-2 | TRBV29-1 | many | TGCAGCGTCGTAGGACAGGGGAGGGGCTATGGCTACACCTTC | CSVVGQGRGYGYTF
TRBD2 | TRBJ2-1 | TRBV5-4 | many | TGTGCCAGCAGTTTCGGGACTACGACCTACAATGAGCAGTTCTTC | CASSFGTTTYNEQFF
- | TRBJ1-3 | TRBV7-8 | - | TGTGCCAGCAGCTCTGGCGTTGCCATATATTTT | CASSSGVAIYF
- | TRBJ2-1 | TRBV19 | many | TGTGCCAGTAGTATAGGACAGGGACTAGGCAATGAGCAGTTCTTC | CASSIGQGLGNEQFF
- | TRBJ2-1 | TRBV6-1 | many | TGTGCCAGCATCCCCGGGGACCATTCCTACAATGAGCAGTTCTTC | CASIPGDHSYNEQFF
- | TRBJ1-3 | TRBV18 | - | TGTGCCAGCTTACCACCGGGAGGTTTCTCTGGAAACACCATATATTTT | CASLPPGGFSGNTIYF
- | TRBJ2-3 | TRBV6-1 | many | TGTGCCAGCAGTGAAGAGGGAACCGACACAGATACGCAGTATTTT | CASSEEGTDTDTQYF
TRBD2 | TRBJ2-1 | TRBV28 | few | TGTGCCAGCAGTTCCGGGACTAGCGGGCGTCACGTTGGTGAGCAGTTCTTC | CASSSGTSGRHVGEQFF
- | TRBJ1-3 | TRBV3-1 | - | TGTGCCAGCAGCGCCCGACAGCCGTTTATGGGAAACACCATATATTTT | CASSARQPFMGNTIYF
TRBD2 | TRBJ2-1 | TRBV28 | - | TGTGCCAGCAGTTTACTGCGGGAGGAATCCTACAATGAGCAGTTCTTC | CASSLLREESYNEQFF
TRBD1 | TRBJ1-6 | TRBV15 | many | TGTGCCACCAGCAGGATGGGACAGTATAATTCACCCCTCCACTTT | CATSRMGQYNSPLHF
- | TRBJ2-5 | TRBV4-1 | many | TGCGCCAGCAGCCGGCTGCTTGGTGAGACCCAGTACTTC | CASSRLLGETQYF
TRBD2 | TRBJ2-7 | TRBV7-6 | many | TGTGCCAGCAGCTACGGACTAGCGGGAGGGCCCCGGTACGAGCAGTACTTC | CASSYGLAGGPRYEQYF
- | TRBJ1-3 | TRBV2 | many | TGTGCCAGCAGTGAGGGCGGAGGCCACTCTGGAAACACCATATATTTT | CASSEGGGHSGNTIYF
TRBD1 | TRBJ1-5 | TRBV6-1 | many | TGTGCCAGCAGGGGACAGGGTCGGAGGAATCAGCCCCAGCATTTT | CASRGQGRRNQPQHF
TRBD1 | TRBJ1-3 | TRBV2 | - | TGTGCCAGCACGCCGGGACAGGGCTTAAGAAACACCATATATTTT | CASTPGQGLRNTIYF
TRBD1 | TRBJ2-7 | TRBV7-2 | few | TGTGCCAGCGGCTTAGGACAGGGTCCCTACGAGCAGTACTTC | CASGLGQGPYEQYF
- | TRBJ1-3 | TRBV20-1 | many | TGCAGTGCTAGTGACGTGAGAAACACCATATATTTT | CSASDVRNTIYF
- | TRBJ2-7 | TRBV29-1 | many | TGCAGCGGTCGCCCCGGGATCAGCTCCTACGAGCAGTACTTC | CSGRPGISSYEQYF
- | TRBJ2-4 | TRBV7-2 | few | TGTGCCAGCAGCTTAGCTGGGGCCGGGACACTCGCGGGGATTCAGTACTTC | CASSLAGAGTLAGIQYF
TRBD2 | TRBJ2-7 | TRBV3-1 | many | TGTGCCAGCAGCCAAGATACGAGACTAGCGGGCGGCCGGTACGAGCAGTACTTC | CASSQDTRLAGGRYEQYF
TRBD2 | TRBJ2-7 | TRBV13 | many | TGTGCCAGCAGCGCGGGAGACTACTACGCCGAGCAGTACTTC | CASSAGDYYAEQYF
- | TRBJ1-5 | TRBV12-3/TRBV12-4 | many | TGTGCCAGCAGTTTCGCTAGACCGGCGGGTCAGCCCCAGCATTTT | CASSFARPAGQPQHF
- | TRBJ2-2 | TRBV20-1 | many | TGCAGTGCTAGAGAACACAACACCGGGGAGCTGTTTTTT | CSAREHNTGELFF
TRBD2 | TRBJ2-1 | TRBV19 | many | TGTGCCAGTAGTTCCGGGACTAGCAAGGACCCCTACAATGAGCAGTTCTTC | CASSSGTSKDPYNEQFF
- | TRBJ2-1 | TRBV20-1 | many | TGCAGTGCTCCCTCAAATGAGCAGTTCTTC | CSAPSNEQFF
- | TRBJ2-1 | TRBV19 | many | TGTGCCAGTAGTATAGAGGGGAACACCTACAATGAGCAGTTCTTC | CASSIEGNTYNEQFF
TRBD1 | TRBJ2-1 | TRBV2 | many | TGTGCCAGCTCCCCTCCAACAGGGGCTGGGGGCAATGAGCAGTTCTTC | CASSPPTGAGGNEQFF
- | TRBJ2-7 | TRBV2 | many | TGTGCCAGCAGGTCCGGGGGAGGATACGAGCAGTACTTC | CASRSGGGYEQYF
TRBD2 | TRBJ2-1 | TRBV18 | few | TGTGCCAGCTCACCAGCGACTAGCGTTAATGAGCAGTTCTTC | CASSPATSVNEQFF
- | TRBJ2-7 | TRBV5-1 | many | TGCGCCAGCAGCTTCGCAGGGGTGAGAGAGCAGTACTTC | CASSFAGVREQYF
- | TRBJ1-4 | TRBV7-9 | many | TGTGCCAGCAGCTTAGGTCTGTCAACTAATGAAAAACTGTTTTTT | CASSLGLSTNEKLFF
- | TRBJ2-6 | TRBV6-1 | few | TGTGCCAGCAGCTTCCCTTCAGGGGAAGGATTTTCTGGGGCCAACGTCCTGACTTTC | CASSFPSGEGFSGANVLTF
- | TRBJ2-6 | TRBV5-6 | many | TGTGCCAGCAGCTTGTGGGGGGCCAACGTCCTGACTTTC | CASSLWGANVLTF
TRBD1 | TRBJ2-1 | TRBV7-3 | many | TGTGCCAGCAGCTTAAGGACAGGGGCGGACTCCTACAATGAGCAGTTCTTC | CASSLRTGADSYNEQFF
TRBD2 | TRBJ2-1 | TRBV29-1 | many | TGCAGCGTTGAGGGGTGGACTAGCGGGAGAGAGGTGGAGCAGTTCTTC | CSVEGWTSGREVEQFF
- | TRBJ2-7 | TRBV3-1 | many | TGTGCCAGCAGCCAAATGCAGGGCTCCTACGAGCAGTACTTC | CASSQMQGSYEQYF
- | TRBJ2-5 | TRBV2 | - | TGTGGCAGCGTTGGGGGGCGATTTCAAGAGACCCAGTACTTC | CGSVGGRFQETQYF
- | TRBJ1-2 | TRBV7-9 | few | TGTGCCAGCAGCTTAGGCCCCGACGGAACTAACTATGGCTACACCTTC | CASSLGPDGTNYGYTF
TRBD2 | TRBJ2-3 | TRBV20-1 | many | TGCAGTGCTTATCTCCTCTCCGGGACTAGCGGTTCCTCGGTCCTAAAGGAAGATACGCAGTATTTT | CSAYLLSGTSGSSVLKEDTQYF
- | TRBJ1-2 | TRBV29-1 | many | TGCAGCGTTGACCAGGGAGTTGAGGACTATGGCTACACCTTC | CSVDQGVEDYGYTF
TRBD2 | TRBJ2-1 | TRBV7-6 | - | TGTGCCAGCAGCTTAAGGCGGGAGGGCCTCAATGAGCAGTTCTTC | CASSLRREGLNEQFF
- | TRBJ2-2 | TRBV15 | many | TGTGCCACCAGCAGAGATTGGCTTAACACCGGGGAGCTGTTTTTT | CATSRDWLNTGELFF